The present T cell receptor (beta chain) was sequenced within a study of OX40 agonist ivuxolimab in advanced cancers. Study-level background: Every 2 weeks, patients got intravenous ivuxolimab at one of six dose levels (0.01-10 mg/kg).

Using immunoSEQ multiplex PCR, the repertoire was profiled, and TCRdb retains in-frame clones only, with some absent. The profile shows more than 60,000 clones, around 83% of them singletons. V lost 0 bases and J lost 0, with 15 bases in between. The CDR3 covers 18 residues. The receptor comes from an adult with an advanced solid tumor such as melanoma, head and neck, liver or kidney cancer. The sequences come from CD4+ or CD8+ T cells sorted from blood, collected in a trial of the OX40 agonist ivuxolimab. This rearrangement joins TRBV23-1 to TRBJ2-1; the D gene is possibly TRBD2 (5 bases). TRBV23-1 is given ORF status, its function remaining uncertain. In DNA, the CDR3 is TGCGCCAGCAGTCAATCGCGGGCTACCGTACTCTCCTACAATGAGCAGTTCTTC. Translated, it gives CASSQSRATVLSYNEQFF.